The present entry profiles one TCR beta chain with its context. Its antigen is still unknown. One base away there is no much larger clone; base qualities are not given. The data are from a study of blood T cell repertoires in COVID-19 (dated by TCRdb to 2018 to 2021). With regard to the full study: The collaborator samples originated in the United States, Italy and Spain and spanned the acute and convalescent phases of COVID-19. The material from the prospective study consisted of cDNA or gDNA derived from T cells, B-cell-depleted T cells, or PBMCs. The dataset comprised deeply sampled blood TCRbeta repertoires from subjects exposed to, actively infected with, or recovered from COVID-19. The repertoires were released in a freely available public database intended as a resource for research on the immune response to SARS-CoV-2. The samples were drawn from two sources: the first 160 participants of the ongoing ImmuneRACE study, and 1,254 subjects contributed by 6 global collaborators. Sample metadata almost always included a de-identified subject ID, COVID-19 status, age in years and sex. Where HLA class I and class II types were available, the types were taken from metadata supplied by the sample provider, not from assay-based typing.

Here is what the overall study found, with its caveats: The amount of clinical and demographic metadata varied by source and participant and was provided uncurated.

Enrolling through a virtual design, the prospective study's participants ranged in age from roughly 18 to 90 years and lived across approximately 25 United States geographic areas. In the prospective study, cohorts were assigned on the basis of participant-reported clinical history obtained from a screening survey and a study questionnaire. Recovered participants in ImmuneRACE Cohort 3 were defined as having two consecutive negative NP/OP PCR tests, clearance from a healthcare professional, or resolution of symptoms. Mobile phlebotomists in the prospective study collected whole blood, serum and a nasopharyngeal or oropharyngeal swab from every participant. Additional blood draws and questionnaires over an approximately two-month period could optionally be provided by prospective study participants. Prospective study blood samples were shipped either frozen or at room temperature before DNA extraction.

Via the germline V gene (reference sequence), CDR1 is SEHNR and CDR2 FQNEAQ. Measured from the cysteine to the phenylalanine, the CDR3 is 16 residues long. Left in the record is the CDR3 DNA by itself, 48 bases read in frame from the first base. From V the trimming removes 1 base and from J it removes 7 bases, while the gene matches leave 10 bases of the junction unaccounted for. TCRbeta CDR3 regions were amplified from genomic DNA by means of the immunoSEQ Assay, a bias-controlled multiplex PCR. In the original analysis: Within the assay, amplification of reference gene primers was used to estimate how many nucleated cells each sample contained. Sequence reads were collapsed and filtered to measure the absolute abundance of every unique TCRbeta CDR3 rearrangement. For each sample, productive Simpson clonality was calculated by taking the square root of Simpson's diversity index across productive rearrangements. Here the immuneACCESS table is served through TCRdb, limited to in-frame sequences with V and J called. Missing clones are a known gap in these copies; in checked studies unresolved V genes cover under half, and the rest lacks a known reason. D and trimming were read from the DNA, whereas the V and J calls and clone size are those reported in that table. Counted in this sample were approximately 260,000 clones; roughly 86% of them appeared once. 1.9% of the sample is in the top ten clones.

The sequence was obtained from a woman in her sixties or seventies who had recovered from COVID-19. The chain couples TRBV7-9 to TRBJ2-5; TRBD1 fits 9 bases in the junction. Sequencing used PBMCs or T cells enriched from blood (not recorded which). The CDR3 is CASSLVRQGVWGTQYF. The DNA sequence follows: TGTGCCAGCAGCTTAGTTCGACAGGGGGTGTGGGGGACCCAGTACTTC.